This TCR beta chain derives from a study of blood T cell repertoires in COVID-19. Study in general: T cells, B-cell-depleted T cells, or PBMCs provided the cDNA or gDNA that served as material.

The germline CDR1 and CDR2 sequences are GTSNPN and SVGIG (reference sequence). The CDR3 consists of 13 residues. Trimming pared 0 bases from V and 0 bases from J, leaving 5 bases between. Original methodology: Amplification from reference gene primers served as the basis for estimated nucleated cell counts. TCRdb's table, derived via immunoSEQ multiplex PCR, lists solely in-frame clones and lacks some. V and J calls and clone size are copied from that table; D and trimming were computed from the DNA. The profile shows about 130,000 clones, more than 80% of them singletons. The sequenced sample was peripheral blood. This receptor was obtained from a human donor in a cohort sampled during active COVID-19. The chain joins TRBV30 to TRBJ1-1; D uncertain. CDR3 nucleotide sequence: TGTGCCTGGAGTGTCGGGTTGAACACTGAAGCTTTCTTT. It specifies CAWSVGLNTEAFF.